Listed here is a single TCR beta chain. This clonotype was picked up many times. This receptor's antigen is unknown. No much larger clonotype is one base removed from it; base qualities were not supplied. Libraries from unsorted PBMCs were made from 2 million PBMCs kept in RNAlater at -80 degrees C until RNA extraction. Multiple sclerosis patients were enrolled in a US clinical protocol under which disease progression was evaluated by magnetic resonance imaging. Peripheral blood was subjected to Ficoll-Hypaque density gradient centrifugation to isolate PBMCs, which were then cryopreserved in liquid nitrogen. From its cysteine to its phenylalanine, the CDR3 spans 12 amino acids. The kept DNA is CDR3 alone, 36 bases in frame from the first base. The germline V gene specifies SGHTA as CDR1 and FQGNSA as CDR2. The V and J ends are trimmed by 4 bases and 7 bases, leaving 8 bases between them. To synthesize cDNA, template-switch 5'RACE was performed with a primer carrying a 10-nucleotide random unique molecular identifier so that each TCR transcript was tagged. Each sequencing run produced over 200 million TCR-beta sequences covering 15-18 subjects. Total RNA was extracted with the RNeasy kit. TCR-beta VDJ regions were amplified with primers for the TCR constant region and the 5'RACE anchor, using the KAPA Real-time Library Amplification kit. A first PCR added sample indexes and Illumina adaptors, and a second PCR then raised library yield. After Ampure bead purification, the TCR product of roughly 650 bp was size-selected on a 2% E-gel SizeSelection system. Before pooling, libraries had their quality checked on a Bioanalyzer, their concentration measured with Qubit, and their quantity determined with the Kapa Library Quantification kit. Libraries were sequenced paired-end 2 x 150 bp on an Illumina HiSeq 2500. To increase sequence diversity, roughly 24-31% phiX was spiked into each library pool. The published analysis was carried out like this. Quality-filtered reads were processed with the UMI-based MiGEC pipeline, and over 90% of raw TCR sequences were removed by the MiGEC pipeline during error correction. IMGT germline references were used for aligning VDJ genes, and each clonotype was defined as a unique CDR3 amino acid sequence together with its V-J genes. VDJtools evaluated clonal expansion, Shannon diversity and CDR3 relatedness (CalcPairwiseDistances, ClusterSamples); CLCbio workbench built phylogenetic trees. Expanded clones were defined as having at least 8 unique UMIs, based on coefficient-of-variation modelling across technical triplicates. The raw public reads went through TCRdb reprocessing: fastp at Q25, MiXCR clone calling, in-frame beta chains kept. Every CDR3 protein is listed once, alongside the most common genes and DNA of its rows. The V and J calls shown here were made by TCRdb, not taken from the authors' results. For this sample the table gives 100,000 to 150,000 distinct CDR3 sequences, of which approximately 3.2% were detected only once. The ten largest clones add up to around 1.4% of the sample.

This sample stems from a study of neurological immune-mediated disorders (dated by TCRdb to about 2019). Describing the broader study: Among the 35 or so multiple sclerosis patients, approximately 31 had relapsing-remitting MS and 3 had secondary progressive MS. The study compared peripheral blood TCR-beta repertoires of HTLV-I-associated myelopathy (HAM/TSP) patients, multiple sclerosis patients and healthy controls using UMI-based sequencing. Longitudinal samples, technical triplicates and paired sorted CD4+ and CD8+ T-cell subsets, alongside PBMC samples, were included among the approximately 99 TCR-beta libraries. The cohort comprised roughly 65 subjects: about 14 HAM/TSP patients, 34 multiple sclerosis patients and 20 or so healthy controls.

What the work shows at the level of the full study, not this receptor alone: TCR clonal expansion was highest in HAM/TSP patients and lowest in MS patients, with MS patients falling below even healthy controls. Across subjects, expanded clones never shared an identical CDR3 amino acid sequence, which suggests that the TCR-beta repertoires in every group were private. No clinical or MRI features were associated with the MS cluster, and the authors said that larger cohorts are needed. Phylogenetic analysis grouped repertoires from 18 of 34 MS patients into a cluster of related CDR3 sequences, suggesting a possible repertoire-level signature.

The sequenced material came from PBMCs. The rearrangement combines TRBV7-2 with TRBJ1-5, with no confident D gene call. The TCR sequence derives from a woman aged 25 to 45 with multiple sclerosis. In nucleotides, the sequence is TGTGCCAGCAGCTCCGCTGCACAGCCCCAGCATTTT. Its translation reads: CASSSAAQPQHF.